The text below deals with one TCR beta chain. This entry comes from a study of blood T cell repertoires in COVID-19. Some clones are missing from TCRdb's copy, which holds only in-frame ones; the method was immunoSEQ multiplex PCR. Among approximately 200,000 clones listed, approximately 85% were seen once. Looked up from germline, CDR1 is MNHEY and CDR2 is SVGAGI. The CDR3 runs 12 residues. V shed 5 bases and J shed 6 bases, with 5 bases lying between them. Sample: peripheral blood. The gene calls are TRBV6-5 and TRBJ1-6; D is unclear. The origin of this receptor is a man between 50 and 59 years old who had recovered from COVID-19. This chain's CDR3 is CASSLLNSPLHF. Written as DNA, the CDR3 is TGTGCCAGCAGTCTCCTTAATTCACCCCTCCACTTT.